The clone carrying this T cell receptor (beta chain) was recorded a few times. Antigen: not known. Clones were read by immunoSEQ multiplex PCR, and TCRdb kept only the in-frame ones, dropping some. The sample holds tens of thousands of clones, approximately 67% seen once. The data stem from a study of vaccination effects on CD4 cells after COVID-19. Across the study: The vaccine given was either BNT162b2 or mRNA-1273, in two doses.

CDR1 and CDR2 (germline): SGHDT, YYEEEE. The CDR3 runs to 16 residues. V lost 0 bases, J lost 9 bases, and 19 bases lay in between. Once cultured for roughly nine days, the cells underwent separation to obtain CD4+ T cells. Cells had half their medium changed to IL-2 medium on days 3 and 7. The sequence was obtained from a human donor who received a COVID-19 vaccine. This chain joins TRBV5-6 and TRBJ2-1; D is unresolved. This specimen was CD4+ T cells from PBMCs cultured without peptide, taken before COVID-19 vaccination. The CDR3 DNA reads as TGTGCCAGCAGCTTGGGCGTCGGGCAGGCCATCTCTGAGCAGTTCTTC. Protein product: CASSLGVGQAISEQFF.